A selection of T cell receptor beta chains follows, all from one sample in a study of T cell repertoires in cytomegalovirus infection. TCRdb re-called the reads with MiXCR, one entry per CDR3 protein. The table lists about 98,000 distinct CDR3 sequences, 16% of them singletons. Sequenced: PBMCs. The receptors stem from a human donor in good health (CMV status not recorded). Some clones in this sample may be carry-over from other donors' samples. Each CDR3 is given with its conserved first and last residue. The D gene is left open where the match is weak. Only part of the rows carry a size: once, few, many, or a class if the clone is expanded.

.	TRBV19	TRBD1	15	TRBJ1-5	CASTTRGQALQPQHF	TGTGCCAGTACCACGAGGGGGCAGGCCCTCCAGCCCCAGCATTTT
many	TRBV12-3/TRBV12-4	.	14	TRBJ2-2	CASSLSGAAGELFF	TGTGCCAGCAGTTTATCAGGGGCCGCCGGGGAGCTGTTTTTT
many	TRBV7-2	TRBD2	15	TRBJ2-5	CASSVSGGPLETQYF	TGTGCCAGCAGCGTGAGCGGGGGGCCTTTGGAGACCCAGTACTTC
few	TRBV25-1	.	12	TRBJ1-2	CASSAGLHGYTF	TGTGCCAGCAGCGCAGGCTTACATGGCTACACCTTC
.	TRBV25-1	TRBD1	16	TRBJ2-3	CASSLTGAMSTDTQYF	TGTGCCAGCAGTCTGACAGGGGCTATGAGCACAGATACGCAGTATTTT
many	TRBV28	.	13	TRBJ1-5	CASRETVSQPQHF	TGTGCCAGCAGGGAGACAGTCTCTCAGCCCCAGCATTTT
many	TRBV7-9	TRBD1	15	TRBJ2-7	CASSLTGGASYEQYF	TGTGCCAGCAGCCTGACAGGGGGCGCATCCTACGAGCAGTACTTC
many	TRBV12-3/TRBV12-4	.	17	TRBJ1-6	CASSFSTGYRGNSPLHF	TGTGCCAGCAGTTTCTCTACAGGGTACCGGGGCAATTCACCCCTCCACTTT
few	TRBV2	.	14	TRBJ1-3	CASKKGSSGNTIYF	TGTGCCAGCAAGAAGGGAAGCTCTGGAAACACCATATATTTT
.	TRBV11-2	.	12	TRBJ2-7	CASSGGIYEQYF	TGTGCCAGCAGCGGGGGCATCTACGAGCAGTACTTC
many	TRBV5-1	.	15	TRBJ2-1	CASSATDREGNEQFF	TGCGCCAGCAGCGCAACGGACAGGGAGGGCAATGAGCAGTTCTTC
many	TRBV11-2	.	14	TRBJ1-2	CASRSGQASYGYTF	TGTGCCAGCAGGAGCGGCCAGGCTTCCTATGGCTACACCTTC
many	TRBV7-2	.	14	TRBJ1-4	CASSRDPLREKLFF	TGTGCCAGCAGCCGGGACCCACTGAGGGAAAAACTGTTTTTT
.	TRBV5-4	TRBD2	14	TRBJ2-3	CASFQRGSQDTQYF	TGTGCCAGCTTTCAGCGGGGGTCACAAGATACGCAGTATTTT
many	TRBV7-6	TRBD1	15	TRBJ2-7	CASSHLTGVGYEQYF	TGTGCCAGCAGCCACCTGACAGGGGTGGGATACGAGCAGTACTTC
many	TRBV7-2	TRBD2	17	TRBJ2-3	CASSFGSAQRGVDTQYF	TGTGCCAGCAGCTTCGGATCGGCTCAGCGGGGGGTGGATACGCAGTATTTT
.	TRBV5-5	.	16	TRBJ2-4	CASSGWAGRTGNIQYF	TGTGCCAGCAGCGGTTGGGCCGGTAGGACGGGAAACATTCAGTACTTC
.	TRBV28	TRBD1	15	TRBJ1-4	CASSLRDRSNEKLFF	TGTGCCAGCAGTTTACGGGACAGATCTAATGAAAAACTGTTTTTT
many	TRBV5-5	.	15	TRBJ2-5	CASSLALVRRETQYF	TGTGCCAGCAGCTTGGCATTGGTCCGCCGAGAGACCCAGTACTTC
.	TRBV10-3	TRBD1	17	TRBJ2-4	CAISDKSAGTGENIQYF	TGTGCCATCAGTGACAAGTCAGCCGGGACAGGCGAAAACATTCAGTACTTC
few	TRBV27	TRBD1	15	TRBJ2-5	CASSSRDRGLGTQYF	TGTGCCAGCAGTTCCCGGGACAGGGGATTGGGGACCCAGTACTTC
many	TRBV7-3	TRBD1	13	TRBJ1-1	CASSLRAGGEAFF	TGTGCCAGCAGCTTAAGGGCAGGGGGTGAAGCTTTCTTT
many	TRBV10-3	.	13	TRBJ1-4	CAISGTANEKLFF	TGTGCCATCAGTGGGACGGCTAATGAAAAACTGTTTTTT
many	TRBV7-2	.	13	TRBJ2-3	CASSTEQGETQYF	TGTGCCAGCAGCACTGAACAGGGCGAGACGCAGTATTTT
.	TRBV20-1	.	16	TRBJ2-1	CSARELTRREYNEQFF	TGCAGTGCTAGAGAATTGACTAGGAGGGAATACAATGAGCAGTTCTTC
many	TRBV7-6	TRBD2	17	TRBJ2-1	CASSPLTSGVRVYEQFF	TGTGCCAGCAGCCCGTTAACTAGCGGGGTAAGAGTCTATGAGCAGTTCTTC
.	TRBV27	.	15	TRBJ2-3	CASREWGPQEDTQYF	TGTGCCAGCCGGGAATGGGGCCCCCAGGAGGATACGCAGTATTTT
.	TRBV7-2	.	13	TRBJ2-5	CARTPLTQETQYF	TGTGCCCGCACCCCCCTCACCCAAGAGACCCAGTATTTC
few	TRBV28	.	15	TRBJ1-5	CASNHGGASNQPQHF	TGTGCCAGCAATCATGGGGGGGCTAGCAATCAGCCCCAGCATTTT
few	TRBV6-2/TRBV6-3	.	14	TRBJ2-3	CASSFQQNTDTQYF	TGTGCCAGCAGTTTTCAGCAGAACACAGATACGCAGTATTTT
few	TRBV12-3/TRBV12-4	TRBD1	18	TRBJ1-5	CASSPGDRVGGSNQPQHF	TGTGCCAGCAGTCCCGGGGACAGGGTAGGTGGGAGCAATCAGCCCCAGCATTTT
few	TRBV4-1	.	15	TRBJ2-5	CASSRLGQGRETQYF	TGTGCCAGCAGCCGACTAGGTCAGGGTAGAGAGACCCAGTACTTC
many	TRBV12-3/TRBV12-4	.	13	TRBJ2-5	CASSLSGRETQYF	TGTGCCAGCAGTTTGTCAGGGCGCGAGACCCAGTACTTC
once	TRBV5-4	.	13	TRBJ2-5	CASRGAQEETQYF	TGTGCCAGCAGGGGGGCCCAGGAAGAGACCCAGTACTTC
many	TRBV7-8	.	15	TRBJ1-2	CASSLEGVFNYGYTF	TGTGCCAGCAGCTTAGAGGGGGTTTTTAACTATGGCTACACCTTC
.	TRBV7-3	TRBD1	15	TRBJ2-5	CASSLGQGVAETQYF	TGTGCCAGCAGCCTCGGACAGGGGGTGGCGGAGACCCAGTACTTC
medium-sized	TRBV7-2	.	13	TRBJ1-1	CASSIRREAEAFF	TGTGCCAGCAGCATTAGGCGGGAAGCGGAAGCTTTCTTT
few	TRBV2	.	15	TRBJ2-1	CASRGLASSYNEQFF	TGTGCCAGCAGAGGGCTAGCAAGCTCCTACAATGAGCAGTTCTTC
many	TRBV12-3/TRBV12-4	TRBD1	17	TRBJ1-5	CASSSRTGRGRNQPQHF	TGTGCCAGCAGTTCTCGTACCGGCAGGGGGCGAAATCAGCCCCAGCATTTT
many	TRBV3-1	.	11	TRBJ1-1	CASSQGENDFF	TGTGCCAGCAGCCAGGGTGAGAATGATTTCTTT
few	TRBV28	.	17	TRBJ1-3	CASSLNEPGLSGNTIYF	TGTGCCAGCAGCTTAAATGAGCCAGGCCTCTCTGGAAACACCATATATTTT
many	TRBV7-2	.	14	TRBJ2-6	CASGLHSGANVLTF	TGTGCCAGCGGGCTACACTCTGGGGCCAACGTCCTGACTTTC
many	TRBV7-2	TRBD1	16	TRBJ1-2	CASSLGPGQGSYGYTF	TGTGCCAGCAGCTTAGGGCCGGGACAGGGAAGCTATGGCTACACCTTC
.	TRBV27	.	15	TRBJ1-2	CASSPDGLNIRGYTF	TGTGCCAGCAGTCCAGACGGCTTAAACATAAGGGGCTACACCTTC
.	TRBV11-3	.	14	TRBJ1-1	CASSPPEGGTEAFF	TGTGCCAGCAGCCCTCCCGAAGGCGGGACTGAAGCTTTCTTT
few	TRBV27	.	15	TRBJ2-5	CACADTGPQGETQYF	TGTGCCTGTGCCGACACAGGACCACAGGGAGAGACCCAGTACTTC
.	TRBV6-5	.	13	TRBJ1-6	CASRSIGDSPLHF	TGTGCCAGCAGGTCCATTGGGGATTCACCCCTCCACTTT
few	TRBV5-4	.	13	TRBJ2-5	CASSFEQGETQYF	TGTGCCAGCAGCTTTGAACAGGGTGAGACCCAGTACTTC
few	TRBV5-1	.	14	TRBJ1-2	CASSPDRLMGGYTF	TGCGCCAGCAGCCCAGACAGGCTGATGGGTGGCTACACCTTC
.	TRBV6-2/TRBV6-3	.	15	TRBJ2-3	CASSAQTAGGYTQYF	TGTGCCAGCAGTGCCCAGACTGCCGGGGGATATACGCAGTATTTT
.	TRBV10-3	TRBD1	14	TRBJ1-2	CAITGTGGNYGYTF	TGTGCCATCACGGGAACAGGGGGCAACTATGGCTACACCTTC
few	TRBV18	.	15	TRBJ1-1	CASSPGAQGNTEAFF	TGTGCCAGCTCACCGGGGGCTCAAGGGAACACTGAAGCTTTCTTT
.	TRBV28	TRBD1	13	TRBJ1-1	CASSHGQAFEAFF	TGTGCCAGCAGTCACGGACAGGCCTTTGAAGCTTTCTTT
many	TRBV12-3/TRBV12-4	TRBD2	14	TRBJ2-7	CASSLGTSLYEQYF	TGTGCCAGCAGTCTGGGGACTAGCCTCTACGAGCAGTACTTC
.	TRBV5-1	TRBD1	13	TRBJ2-7	CASRGTGGYEQYF	TGCGCCAGCAGAGGGACAGGGGGCTACGAGCAGTACTTC